The T cell receptor beta chain described here comes from a study of OX40 agonist ivuxolimab in advanced cancers. On the study more broadly: Ivuxolimab, an agonistic anti-OX40 (CD134) antibody, was given to patients. Three patients responded partially, comprising one with hepatocellular carcinoma and two with cutaneous melanoma.

J gave up 2 bases and V 4 bases, and 17 bases lay outside the gene matches. The CDR3 has 18 amino acids. CDR1 and CDR2 from the germline V gene are SGDLS and YYNGEE. Patients who had autoimmune disease history or got systemic immunosuppression were left out. The method was immunoSEQ multiplex PCR; TCRdb's version includes in-frame clones alone and lacks a portion of them. The sample yields about 68,000 clones, under 90% seen once. The sequenced sample was CD4+ or CD8+ T cells sorted from blood, obtained in a trial of the OX40 agonist ivuxolimab. The chain joins TRBV9 to TRBJ1-2; 7 bases align to TRBD1. This clonotype was sampled from an adult with an advanced solid tumor such as melanoma, head and neck, liver or kidney cancer. CDR3 in DNA: TGTGCCAGCAGCAAGAGACAGGGTTCGGGAAGGGGAAACTATGGCTACACCTTC. The encoded protein is CASSKRQGSGRGNYGYTF.